A selection of T cell receptor beta chains follows, all from one sample in a study of a mutant IDH1 vaccine in newly diagnosed glioma. Assay used: immunoSEQ multiplex PCR; TCRdb lists only in-frame clones, some missing. The data hold about 59,000 clones, with about four fifths observed a single time. Their specific antigens are unknown. Material: PBMCs, obtained from a glioma patient whose treatment included an IDH1 peptide vaccine. Receptors were obtained from a man aged 30 to 39 with glioma. CDR3s leave out the opening cysteine and the closing phenylalanine or tryptophan. The D gene is left open where the match is weak.

j_gene,d_gene,v_gene,CDR3aa
TRBJ2-5,.,TRBV18,ASSLTVGETQY
TRBJ2-1,TRBD2,TRBV7-2,ASSFAGGPNNEQF
TRBJ1-2,.,TRBV7-9,ASSHPGGDGYT
TRBJ2-5,.,TRBV7-9,ASSSSNQAVRETQY
TRBJ2-3,.,TRBV9,ASSAGGSTDTQY
TRBJ1-5,.,TRBV5-5,ASSPRTLNQPQH
TRBJ2-7,.,TRBV6-6,ASSFYEAQGGYEQY
TRBJ1-2,TRBD1,TRBV5-6,ASSLDPGTGYL
TRBJ2-7,TRBD1,TRBV5-4,ASSFGTGGREQY
TRBJ1-3,.,TRBV5-1,ASSLVQASSGNTIY
TRBJ2-5,TRBD2,TRBV4-2,ASSQDPLAGGSVGLETQY
TRBJ2-3,.,TRBV7-6,ASSLEVAGDTQY
TRBJ1-1,TRBD1,TRBV6-6,ASSYSGQGATEAF
TRBJ1-1,.,TRBV7-8,ASTPYEGRGGKNTEAF
TRBJ2-1,TRBD2,TRBV11-2,ASKRGAYSNEQF
TRBJ2-3,TRBD2,TRBV2,ASSLGLAGVTDTQY
TRBJ2-3,TRBD2,TRBV6-5,ASSYGAGGKETQY
TRBJ2-4,TRBD2,TRBV7-9,ASSLLAGGSELAKNIQY
TRBJ1-2,.,TRBV9,ASTPPSKWYYGYT
TRBJ2-1,TRBD2,TRBV7-9,ASSPRTSPSPYNEQF
TRBJ2-5,.,TRBV27,ASSLTEWTRQETQY
TRBJ1-5,.,TRBV6-5,ASGINQPQH
TRBJ1-4,.,TRBV2,ASSLSQGRTLKATNEKLF
TRBJ2-3,.,TRBV11-2,ASSLDAGPLAY
TRBJ1-1,.,TRBV9,ASSVVEAQSPKAF
TRBJ1-3,.,TRBV2,ASSDLSGNTIY
TRBJ1-1,.,TRBV6-5,ASSYGIGYTEAF
TRBJ2-5,TRBD1,TRBV12-5,ASGLVHNRGRTLGETQY
TRBJ2-1,TRBD1,TRBV6-5,ASSRQGFNNEQF
TRBJ2-5,TRBD1,TRBV27,ASTGTGWEQY
TRBJ1-2,TRBD1,TRBV11-2,ASLGQDYGYT
TRBJ1-3,TRBD1,TRBV30,AWRQGGGNTIY
TRBJ2-3,TRBD2,TRBV5-6,ASSLELAGADTQY
TRBJ1-5,.,TRBV15,ATSRDSGGSRPQH
TRBJ1-5,.,TRBV7-8,ASSLGWLGNQPQH
TRBJ2-3,.,TRBV2,ASIPRVPGIDTQY
TRBJ2-3,TRBD2,TRBV7-2,ASSRMSGGAFVSTDTQY
TRBJ1-5,TRBD1,TRBV6-5,ASSQIQGRYQPQH
TRBJ2-4,.,TRBV18,ASSPNLRGSAKNIQY
TRBJ2-7,.,TRBV7-2,ASSFRRVGGAYEQY
TRBJ2-7,TRBD1,TRBV19,ASSIRQGVSYEQY
TRBJ1-1,TRBD1,TRBV18,ASSPGQVTGPTDTEAF
TRBJ2-5,.,TRBV7-2,ASSFQSSRETQY
TRBJ2-3,TRBD1,TRBV5-6,ASSLGSGQGGIGTDTQY
TRBJ2-2,.,TRBV4-1,ASSPDQGSSGELF
TRBJ2-7,.,TRBV27,ASSSMGREDKPY
TRBJ1-3,.,TRBV5-1,ASSVASLSSGNTIY
TRBJ2-7,.,TRBV30,AWSMAGGEQY
TRBJ2-3,.,TRBV27,ASSLRGAGDTQY